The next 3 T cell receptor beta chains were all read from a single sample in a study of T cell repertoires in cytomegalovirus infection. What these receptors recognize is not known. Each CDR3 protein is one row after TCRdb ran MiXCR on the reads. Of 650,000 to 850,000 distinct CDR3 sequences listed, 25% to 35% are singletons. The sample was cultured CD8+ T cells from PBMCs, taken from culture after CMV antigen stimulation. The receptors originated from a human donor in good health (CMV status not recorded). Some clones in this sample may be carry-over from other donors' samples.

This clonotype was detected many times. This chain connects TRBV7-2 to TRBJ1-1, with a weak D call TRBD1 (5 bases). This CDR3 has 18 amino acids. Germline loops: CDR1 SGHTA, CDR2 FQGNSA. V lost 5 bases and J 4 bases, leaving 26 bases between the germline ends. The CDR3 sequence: CASSPPGAAYTIGTEAFF. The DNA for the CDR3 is TGTGCCAGCAGCCCCCCCGGGGCGGCTTATACAATCGGCACTGAAGCTTTCTTT.

Here the CDR3 DNA reads TGTGCCAGCAAGGAGACGGTGGGAATGAACACTGAAGCTTTCTTT. It codes for CASKETVGMNTEAFF. The chain couples TRBV2 to TRBJ1-1; D remains ambiguous. This CDR3 is 15 amino acids long. Between the trimmed V and J ends, which lost 7 bases and 0 bases, there was a span of 15 bases. Germline loops: CDR1 SNHLY, CDR2 FYNNEI.

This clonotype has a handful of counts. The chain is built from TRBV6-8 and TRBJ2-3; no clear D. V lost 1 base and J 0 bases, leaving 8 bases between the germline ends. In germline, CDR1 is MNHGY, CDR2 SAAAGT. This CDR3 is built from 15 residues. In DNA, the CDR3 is TGTGCCAGCAGTTACTATACCCTGAGCACAGATACGCAGTATTTT. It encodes CASSYYTLSTDTQYF.